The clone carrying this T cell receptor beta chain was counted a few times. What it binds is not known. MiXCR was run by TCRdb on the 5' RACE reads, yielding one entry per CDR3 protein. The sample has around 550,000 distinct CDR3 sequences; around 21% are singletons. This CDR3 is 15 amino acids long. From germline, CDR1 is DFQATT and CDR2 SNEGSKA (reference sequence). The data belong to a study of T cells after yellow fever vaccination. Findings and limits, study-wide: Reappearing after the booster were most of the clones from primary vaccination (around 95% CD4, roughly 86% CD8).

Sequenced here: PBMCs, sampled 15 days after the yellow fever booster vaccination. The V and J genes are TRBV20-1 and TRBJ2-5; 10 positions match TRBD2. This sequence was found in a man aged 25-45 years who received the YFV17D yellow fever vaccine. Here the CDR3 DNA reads TGCAGCGTCTATACTAGCGGGATCCGGCAAGAGACCCAGTACTTC. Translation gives CSVYTSGIRQETQYF.